This TCR beta chain was found in a study of CD8+ T cells in alopecia areata. Regarding treatment: oral pan-JAK inhibitor, 5-10 mg twice daily. The CDR3 length is 15 residues. Trimming shortened V by 5 bases and J by 0 bases, and 8 bases separated the two germline ends. CDR1 SNHLY and CDR2 FYNNEI come from the germline V gene. Whole-study results and caveats: On tofacitinib, scalp clonality and expanded CD8+ clones among top 100 fell significantly.

cDNA serving as the sequencing template came from extracted, reverse transcribed RNA. Sequencing was performed with immunoSEQ multiplex PCR; in TCRdb, only in-frame clones are kept and a portion is missing. The sample consists of fewer than 250,000 clones, 35% to 40% of them appearing once. Details on this clone: The antigen is not known.

The V and J genes are TRBV2 and TRBJ2-6; D is ambiguous. Sequencing used CD4+ T cells sorted from blood, obtained between weeks 30 and 35, from a patient treated with tofacitinib. This TCR was sampled from a human donor with alopecia areata. The CDR3 DNA is TGTGCCAGCAGTAAGACGGGCTCTGGGGCCAACGTCCTGACTTTC. It codes for CASSKTGSGANVLTF.